The clone carrying this T cell receptor beta chain was detected only a few times. This record belongs to a study of cytomegalovirus exposure and HLA in healthy donors. Despite likely unrecorded immune exposures, the donors were nominally healthy at the time of sampling. Primers included in the PCR were 60 Vbeta and 13 Jbeta primers. Sequencing used immunoSEQ multiplex PCR; TCRdb keeps in-frame clones, though not all of them. The sample contains 100,000 to 150,000 clones, about 10% of which appear only once. The source is a woman aged 35 to 49 in good health and CMV-seropositive. The material sequenced was PBMCs.

The CDR3 DNA follows: TGTGCCAGCAGTTCTACAGGGGGCGTACTCAATGAAAAACTGTTTTTT. It translates to CASSSTGGVLNEKLFF. The rearrangement links TRBV5-5 to TRBJ1-4; 9 nucleotides agree with TRBD1. J gave up 5 bases and V 5 bases, and 10 bases lay outside the gene matches. CDR3 length: 16 residues. CDR1 and CDR2 from the germline V gene are SGHKS and YYEKEE (reference sequence).